These 31 T cell receptor beta chains originate from one sample sequenced in a study of cytomegalovirus exposure and HLA in healthy donors. Here immunoSEQ multiplex PCR was the method, and the copy in TCRdb shows in-frame clones only, minus some. Altogether more than 75,000 clones are present, around 92% being singletons, with the ten largest covering over 0.65%. Sequenced material: PBMCs. These receptors came from a man between 18 and 29 years old in good health and CMV-seronegative.

The V gene is TRBV5-8, the J gene TRBJ2-3; D perhaps matches TRBD1 (6 bases). The ends were cut back, 7 bases at V and 4 bases at J, with 22 bases in the middle. The CDR3 is made up of 16 amino acids. Germline assignment: CDR1 SGHTS and CDR2 YDEGEE. Written as DNA, the CDR3 is TGTGCCAGCGTATTCCGGACAGCCTTAGGAGCAGATACGCAGTATTTT. Protein product: CASVFRTALGADTQYF.

This clone appeared once. The rearrangement links TRBV5-4 to TRBJ2-5; possible D gene TRBD2, 5 bases. The CDR3 consists of 15 residues. CDR1 is SGHNT and CDR2 is YYREEE in the germline V gene (reference sequence). V lost 0 bases and J lost 5, with 14 bases in between. The CDR3, as DNA: TGTGCCAGCAGCTTGGCCGAGCTAGCCAGGGAGACCCAGTACTTC. Translating gives CASSLAELARETQYF.

CDR3 in DNA: TGTGCCAGCAGCACGGGGACTAGCGAATCCCGTCGCAATGAGCAGTTCTTC. Translated, it gives CASSTGTSESRRNEQFF. J is TRBJ2-1 and V is TRBV5-4; the match to TRBD2 covers 10 bases. The CDR3 covers 17 residues. Germline-derived CDR1 and CDR2 are SGHNT and YYREEE (reference sequence). The V and J ends lost 4 bases and 6 bases, in that order; junction bases with no gene match: 13.

This rearrangement joins TRBV5-4 to TRBJ1-1; D possibly corresponds to TRBD1 (5 bases). Germline CDR1 reads SGHNT; CDR2 reads YYREEE (reference sequence). V was trimmed by 5 bases and J by 0 bases, leaving 8 bases between them. The CDR3 contains 13 residues. The CDR3 loop is CASRATVNTEAFF. In nucleotides, the CDR3 is TGTGCCAGCAGGGCGACAGTGAACACTGAAGCTTTCTTT.

The chain is built from TRBV5-4 and TRBJ2-5; 8 bases agree with TRBD2. CDR1 is SGHNT and CDR2 is YYREEE in the germline V gene (reference sequence). This CDR3 comprises 16 residues. V shed 0 bases, J shed 4 bases, and the junction held 8 bases outside the gene matches. This CDR3 reads CASSLVNPGGGETQYF. CDR3 DNA sequence: TGTGCCAGCAGCTTGGTAAATCCGGGAGGGGGAGAGACCCAGTACTTC.

V gene TRBV6-4 combines with J gene TRBJ2-3, with 7 bases that match TRBD2. Unmatched junction bases numbered 12, after V lost 0 bases and J lost 6 bases. From germline, CDR1 is MRHNA and CDR2 SNTAGT. CDR3 length: 17 residues. DNA for the CDR3: TGTGCCAGCAGTGACTCGGGGACTACCCTGGGGTCCGATACGCAGTATTTT. It specifies CASSDSGTTLGSDTQYF.

This sequence joins TRBV13 and TRBJ2-1, with 7 bases identical to TRBD1. Germline CDR1 reads PRHDT; CDR2 reads FYEKMQ (reference sequence). This CDR3 comprises 15 residues. After removal of 3 bases from V and 0 bases from J, the junction contained 2 bases not matched to a gene. CDR3 sequence: CASSLDRTSYNEQFF. The CDR3 nucleotides read TGTGCCAGCAGCTTGGACAGGACCTCCTACAATGAGCAGTTCTTC.

The chain is built from TRBV4-1 and TRBJ1-2, with TRBD1 matching 8 bases. With V trimmed by 2 bases and J by 5 bases, 4 bases remained unmatched. Per the germline V gene, CDR1 is MGHRA and CDR2 is YSYEKL. This CDR3 is built from 14 residues. The CDR3 spells CASSQIRGRYGYTF. The CDR3 region has the DNA TGCGCCAGCAGCCAAATCAGGGGGCGATATGGCTACACCTTC.

The chain is built from TRBV7-2 and TRBJ2-1, with 9 bases that match TRBD2. V dropped 5 bases and J dropped 6; count of bases not matched to a gene: 8. Germline CDR1 SGHTA, CDR2 FQGNSA. The CDR3 covers 15 residues. CDR3 coding DNA: TGTGCCAGCAGCGTAGGAGGGACTAGCCTCAATGAGCAGTTCTTC. Amino acids: CASSVGGTSLNEQFF.

This chain connects TRBV29-1 to TRBJ1-1, with D maybe TRBD1 (6 bases). The CDR3 extends over 13 amino acids. V was trimmed by 4 bases and J by 0 bases, leaving 9 bases between them. Germline CDR1 SQVTM, CDR2 ANQGSEA. The CDR3, as DNA: TGCAGCGTTGGGACAGTTCTGAACACTGAAGCTTTCTTT. This sequence encodes CSVGTVLNTEAFF.

This clone was seen only once. The chain has TRBV6-1 and TRBJ2-7; D ambiguous. Trimming removed 4 bases at V and 5 bases at J, with 6 bases between. Germline CDR1 and CDR2: MNHNS and SASEGT. The CDR3 spans 11 residues. The CDR3 DNA follows: TGTGCCAGCAGTGTCCTCCACGAGCAGTACTTC. Its protein is CASSVLHEQYF.

This rearrangement joins TRBV28 to TRBJ1-5; D is unclear. This CDR3 is 16 amino acids long. Trimming stripped 5 bases from V and 1 base from J, with 15 bases between. Germline assignment: CDR1 MDHEN and CDR2 SYDVKM. The chain's CDR3 is CASSAGGRGSNQPQHF. CDR3 DNA: TGTGCCAGCAGTGCAGGCGGGCGCGGGAGCAATCAGCCCCAGCATTTT.

Only a few counts were recorded for this clone. The chain has TRBV15 and TRBJ2-5; perhaps TRBD1 as D (5 bases). Trimming pared 1 base from V and 0 bases from J, leaving 6 bases between. The CDR3 extends over 14 amino acids. Germline assignment: CDR1 LNHNV and CDR2 YYDKDF (reference sequence). CDR3 coding DNA: TGTGCCACCAGCAGAGGACAGAACCAAGAGACCCAGTACTTC. This sequence encodes CATSRGQNQETQYF.

V is TRBV11-2 and J is TRBJ2-7, with D hard to call. This CDR3 has 14 residues. Germline V CDR1 and CDR2: SGHAT, FQNNGV. With 0 bases removed from V and 1 base from J, the gap between germline ends came to 7 bases. CDR3 coding DNA: TGTGCCAGCAGCTTAGATAACATATCCTACGAGCAGTACTTC. This codes for CASSLDNISYEQYF.

This clone has just one count. The chain combines TRBV15 with TRBJ1-1; TRBD1 aligns across 8 bases. The trim removed 2 bases at V and 6 bases at J, leaving 8 bases unmatched. Germline V lookup: CDR1 LNHNV, CDR2 YYDKDF (reference sequence). The CDR3 is 15 residues long. The CDR3 coding sequence is TGTGCCACCAGCAGATATGCTCAGGGGGCTGCTGAAGCTTTCTTT. Translation gives CATSRYAQGAAEAFF.

The chain joins TRBV5-1 to TRBJ1-3, with D uncertain. CDR1 is SGHRS and CDR2 is YFSETQ in the germline V gene. There are 15 residues in the CDR3. Trimming pared 1 base from V and 0 bases from J, leaving 8 bases between. In DNA form, the CDR3 reads TGCGCCAGCAGCTTGTACAGCAGCTCTGGAAACACCATATATTTT. This translates into CASSLYSSSGNTIYF.

The chain links TRBV5-4 to TRBJ2-7; possibly TRBD1 for D (7 bases). V lost 2 bases, J lost 3 bases, and 12 bases lay in between. The germline CDR1 and CDR2 sequences are SGHNT and YYREEE (reference sequence). The CDR3 length is 14 residues. The CDR3 coding sequence is TGTGCCAGCAGCTTCAACAGGGGAGGCTACGAGCAGTACTTC. Residues: CASSFNRGGYEQYF. The whole variable domain, filled in from reference TRBV5-4 and TRBJ2-7, reads ETGVTQSPTHLIKTRGQQVTLRCSSQSGHNTVSWYQQALGQGPQFIFQYYREEENGRGNFPPRFSGLQFPNYSSELNVNALELDDSALYLCASSFNRGGYEQYFGPGTRLTVT.

The rearrangement joins TRBV25-1 to TRBJ2-4; 8 bases align to TRBD1. V trimming: 7 bases; J trimming: 8 bases; junction bases outside the gene matches: 4. From germline, CDR1 is MGHDK and CDR2 SYGVNS. There are 12 residues in the CDR3. The CDR3 here is CASTQGAHIQYF. As DNA, the CDR3 is TGTGCCAGCACCCAGGGGGCTCACATTCAGTACTTC.

The rearrangement links TRBV7-9 to TRBJ1-2, with 11 bases matching TRBD1. The ends lost 5 bases at V and 4 bases at J; junction bases unmatched: 9. The CDR3 sequence is 16 residues long. CDR1 SEHNR and CDR2 FQNEAQ come from the germline V gene (reference sequence). CDR3 loop: CASSPSGQGAAYGYTF. CDR3 bases: TGTGCCAGCAGCCCGTCAGGACAGGGGGCGGCCTATGGCTACACCTTC.

The chain is built from TRBV5-1 and TRBJ2-5; 12 bases are shared with TRBD2. J was trimmed by 3 bases and V by 0 bases; bases with no gene match: 0. Germline V gene lookup returns CDR1 SGHRS and CDR2 YFSETQ. The CDR3 runs to 15 residues. The CDR3 loop is CASSLGLAGEETQYF. The CDR3 region has the DNA TGCGCCAGCAGCTTGGGACTAGCGGGGGAAGAGACCCAGTACTTC.

The chain combines TRBV9 with TRBJ2-1; 9 bases align to TRBD2. V shed 0 bases and J 6 bases; nucleotides not matched to a gene: 4. This CDR3 region has 15 residues. From germline, CDR1 is SGDLS and CDR2 YYNGEE. DNA for the CDR3: TGTGCCAGCAGCGTAGATAGCGGGAGACCCAATGAGCAGTTCTTC. Protein: CASSVDSGRPNEQFF. The full variable domain, with the rest looked up from reference TRBV9 and TRBJ2-1, is DSGVTQTPKHLITATGQRVTLRCSPRSGDLSVYWYQQSLDQGLQFLIQYYNGEERAKGNILERFSAQQFPDLHSELNLSSLELGDSALYFCASSVDSGRPNEQFFGPGTRLTVL.

The chain links TRBV29-1 to TRBJ2-2; perhaps TRBD1 as D (5 bases). Trimming removed 6 bases at V and 2 bases at J, with 13 bases between. This CDR3 contains 14 residues. Germline CDR1 SQVTM, CDR2 ANQGSEA. CDR3 sequence reads: CSVGRGLNTGELFF. The CDR3 coding sequence is TGCAGCGTCGGTAGGGGCCTTAACACCGGGGAGCTGTTTTTT.

This chain links TRBV6-1 with TRBJ2-7; 7 bases align to TRBD2. J lost 2 bases, V lost 2 bases, and 6 bases had no gene match. The CDR3 spans 15 residues. CDR1 is MNHNS and CDR2 is SASEGT in the germline V gene. CDR3 bases: TGTGCCAGCAGTGAACTCCGGGAGGTAGCCTACGAGCAGTACTTC. Its translation is CASSELREVAYEQYF.

The chain is built from TRBV6-5 and TRBJ2-7; TRBD1 agrees at 7 bases. The CDR3 runs 15 residues. Trimming at V came to 2 bases and at J to 4 bases, leaving 8 bases not matched to a gene. Looked up from germline, CDR1 is MNHEY and CDR2 is SVGAGI. CDR3 DNA sequence: TGTGCCAGCAGTTACAGTAGACAGGGAGTATACGAGCAGTACTTC. It encodes CASSYSRQGVYEQYF.

The chain is built from TRBV9 and TRBJ2-4; TRBD1 might be the D (5 bases). Germline lookup yields CDR1 SGDLS and CDR2 YYNGEE. The ends were cut back, 2 bases at V and 0 bases at J, with 9 bases in the middle. This CDR3 is 15 amino acids long. The CDR3 DNA sequence: TGTGCCAGCAGCGTTTCCGACAGAGCCAAAAACATTCAGTACTTC. Protein sequence: CASSVSDRAKNIQYF.

The chain recombines TRBV6-5 with TRBJ1-2; D possibly corresponds to TRBD1 (5 bases). The V and J ends lost 2 bases and 0 bases respectively, with 10 bases between them. Germline CDR1 and CDR2: MNHEY and SVGAGI. The CDR3 consists of 15 residues. The CDR3, as DNA: TGTGCCAGCAGTTACAGACAGTTAGCTAACTATGGCTACACCTTC. Amino acids: CASSYRQLANYGYTF.

The chain is built from TRBV27 and TRBJ2-1; TRBD1 is a possible D gene (5 bases). The V gene lost 0 bases and the J gene lost 7 bases, with 10 bases spanning the gap. CDR1 is MNHEY, CDR2 SMNVEV, per germline (reference sequence). This CDR3 comprises 14 residues. CDR3 loop: CASSLSLRANEQFF. CDR3 DNA sequence: TGTGCCAGCAGTTTATCGCTCAGGGCGAATGAGCAGTTCTTC.

Points on this clone: At one boundary the junction diverges from the germline segment, which might be a read error. The chain is built from TRBV11-2 and TRBJ2-6; 8 positions agree with TRBD1. This CDR3 has 16 amino acids. Germline-derived CDR1 and CDR2 are SGHAT and FQNNGV. CDR3 residues: CASSLRTGSGANVPTF. DNA of the CDR3: TGTGCCAGCAGCTTACGGACAGGGTCTGGGGCCAACGTCCCGACTTTC.

The V and J genes are TRBV7-3 and TRBJ2-7; 8 bases map to TRBD1. V shed 5 bases and J 1 base; nucleotides not matched to a gene: 10. CDR1 is SGHTA and CDR2 is FQGTGA in the germline V gene. CDR3 length: 16 amino acids. The CDR3 DNA reads TGTGCCAGCAGCGCCGACGGACAGGGTCCTTCCTACGAGCAGTACTTC. Its translation is CASSADGQGPSYEQYF.

The chain has TRBV5-1 and TRBJ2-2, with 8 bases fitting TRBD2. CDR1 SGHRS and CDR2 YFSETQ come from the germline V gene. V shed 1 base and J 1 base; nucleotides not matched to a gene: 3. CDR3 size: 16 residues. As DNA, the CDR3 is TGCGCCAGCAGCTTGACTAGCGGAGGGAACACCGGGGAGCTGTTTTTT. This translates into CASSLTSGGNTGELFF.

The chain links TRBV5-1 to TRBJ1-4; D unclear. V shed 2 bases and J shed 5 bases, with 13 bases lying between them. The V gene's germline CDR1 is SGHRS and CDR2 YFSETQ. This CDR3 spans 15 amino acids. Here the CDR3 DNA reads TGCGCCAGCAGCTTTTTTCTCGGGATAAATGAAAAACTGTTTTTT. Translated: CASSFFLGINEKLFF.